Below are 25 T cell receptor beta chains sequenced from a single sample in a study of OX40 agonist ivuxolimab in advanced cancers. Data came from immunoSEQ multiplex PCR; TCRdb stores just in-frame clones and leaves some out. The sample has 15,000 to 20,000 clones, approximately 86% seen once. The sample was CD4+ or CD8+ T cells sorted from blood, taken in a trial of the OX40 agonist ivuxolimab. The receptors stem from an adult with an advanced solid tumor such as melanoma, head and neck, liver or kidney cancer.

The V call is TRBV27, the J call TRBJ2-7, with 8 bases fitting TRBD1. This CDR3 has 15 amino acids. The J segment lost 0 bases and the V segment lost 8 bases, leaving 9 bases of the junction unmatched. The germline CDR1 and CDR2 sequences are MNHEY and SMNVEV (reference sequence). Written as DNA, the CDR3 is TGTGCCAGCCGTAACAGGGGGGAAAGCTCCTACGAGCAGTACTTC. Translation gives CASRNRGESSYEQYF.

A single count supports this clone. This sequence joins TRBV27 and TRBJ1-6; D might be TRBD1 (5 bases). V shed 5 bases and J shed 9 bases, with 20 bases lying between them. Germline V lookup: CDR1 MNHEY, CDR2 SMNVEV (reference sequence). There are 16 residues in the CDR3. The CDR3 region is CASSQNGAVTSSPLHF. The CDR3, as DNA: TGTGCCAGCAGTCAAAACGGGGCGGTCACATCTTCACCCCTCCACTTT.

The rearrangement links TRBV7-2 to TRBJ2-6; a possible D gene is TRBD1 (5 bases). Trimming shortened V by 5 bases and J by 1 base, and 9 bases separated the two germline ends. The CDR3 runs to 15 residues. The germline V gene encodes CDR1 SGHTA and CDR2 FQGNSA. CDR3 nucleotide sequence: TGTGCCAGCAGCGTACAGGTGTCTGGGGCCAACGTCCTGACTTTC. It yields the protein CASSVQVSGANVLTF.

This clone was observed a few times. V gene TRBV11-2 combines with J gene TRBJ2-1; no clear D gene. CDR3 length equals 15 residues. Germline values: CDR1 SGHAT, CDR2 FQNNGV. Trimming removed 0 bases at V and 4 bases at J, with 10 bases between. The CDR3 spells CASSLDFLEYNEQFF. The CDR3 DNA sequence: TGTGCCAGCAGCTTAGATTTTCTTGAATACAATGAGCAGTTCTTC.

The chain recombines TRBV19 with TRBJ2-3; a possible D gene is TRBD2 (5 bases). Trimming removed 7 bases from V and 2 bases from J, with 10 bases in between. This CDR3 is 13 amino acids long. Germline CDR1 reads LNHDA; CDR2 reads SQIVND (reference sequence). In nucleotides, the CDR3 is TGTGCCAGTACTGAGGGAGCCACAGATACGCAGTATTTT. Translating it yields CASTEGATDTQYF.

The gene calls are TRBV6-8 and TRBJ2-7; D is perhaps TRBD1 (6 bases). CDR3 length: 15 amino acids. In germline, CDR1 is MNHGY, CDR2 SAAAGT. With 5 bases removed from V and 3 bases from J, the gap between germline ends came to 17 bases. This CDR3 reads CASSGDPDRYYEQYF. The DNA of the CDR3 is TGTGCCAGCAGTGGGGACCCGGACAGATACTACGAGCAGTACTTC.

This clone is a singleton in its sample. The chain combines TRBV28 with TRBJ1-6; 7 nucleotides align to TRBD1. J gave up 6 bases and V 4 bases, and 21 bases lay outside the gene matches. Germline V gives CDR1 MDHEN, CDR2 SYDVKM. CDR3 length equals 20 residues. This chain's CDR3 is CASSSPWGTVFGMGNSPLHF. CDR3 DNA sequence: TGTGCCAGCAGTTCCCCGTGGGGGACAGTATTCGGCATGGGTAATTCACCCCTCCACTTT. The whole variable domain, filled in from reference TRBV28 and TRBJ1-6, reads DVKVTQSSRYLVKRTGEKVFLECVQDMDHENMFWYRQDPGLGLRLIYFSYDVKMKEKGDIPEGYSVSREKKERFSLILESASTNQTSMYLCASSSPWGTVFGMGNSPLHFGNGTRLTVT.

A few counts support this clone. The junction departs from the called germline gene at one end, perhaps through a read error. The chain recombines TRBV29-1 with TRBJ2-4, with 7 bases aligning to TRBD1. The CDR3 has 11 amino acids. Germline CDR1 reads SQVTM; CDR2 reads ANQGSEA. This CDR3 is CSVPGDRFEVF. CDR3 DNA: TGCAGCGTCCCCGGGGACAGATTCGAGGTCTTC.

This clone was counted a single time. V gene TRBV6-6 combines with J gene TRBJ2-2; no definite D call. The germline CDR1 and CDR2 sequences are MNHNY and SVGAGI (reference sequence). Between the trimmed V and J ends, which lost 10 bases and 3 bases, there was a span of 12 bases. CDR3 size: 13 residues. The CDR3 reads CAITHGDTGELFF. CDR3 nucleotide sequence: TGTGCCATCACCCATGGAGACACCGGGGAGCTGTTTTTT.

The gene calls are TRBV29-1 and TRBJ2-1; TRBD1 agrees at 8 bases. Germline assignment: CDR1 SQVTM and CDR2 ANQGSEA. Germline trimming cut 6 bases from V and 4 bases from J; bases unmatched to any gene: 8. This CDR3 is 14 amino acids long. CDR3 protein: CSVDPGQAYNEQFF. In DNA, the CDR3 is TGCAGCGTAGATCCGGGACAGGCGTACAATGAGCAGTTCTTC.

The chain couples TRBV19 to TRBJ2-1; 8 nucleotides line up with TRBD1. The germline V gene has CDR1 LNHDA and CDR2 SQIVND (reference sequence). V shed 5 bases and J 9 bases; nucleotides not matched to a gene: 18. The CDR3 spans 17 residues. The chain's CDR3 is CASSRTGLTIVGGEQFF. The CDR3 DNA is TGTGCCAGTAGTCGGACAGGGTTGACTATTGTGGGGGGTGAGCAGTTCTTC.

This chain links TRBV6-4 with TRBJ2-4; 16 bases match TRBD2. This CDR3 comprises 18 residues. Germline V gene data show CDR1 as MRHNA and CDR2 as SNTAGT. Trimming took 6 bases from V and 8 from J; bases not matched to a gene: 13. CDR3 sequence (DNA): TGTGCCAGCAGAGTTCTTCCGGGACTAGCGGGAGGGGGGGACATTCAGTACTTC. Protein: CASRVLPGLAGGGDIQYF.

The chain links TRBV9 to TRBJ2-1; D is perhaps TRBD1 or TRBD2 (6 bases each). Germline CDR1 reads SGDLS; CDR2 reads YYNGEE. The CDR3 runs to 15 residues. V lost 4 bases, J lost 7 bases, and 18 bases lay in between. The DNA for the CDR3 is TGTGCCAGCAGCCGGACATCTGGGGGGCTTAATGAGCAGTTCTTC. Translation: CASSRTSGGLNEQFF.

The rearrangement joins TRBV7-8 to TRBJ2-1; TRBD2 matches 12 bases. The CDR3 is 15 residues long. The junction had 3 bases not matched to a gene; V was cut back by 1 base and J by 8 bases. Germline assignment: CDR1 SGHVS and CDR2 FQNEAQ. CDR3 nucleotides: TGTGCCAGCAGCTTAGGACTAGCGGGAGTCGATGAGCAGTTCTTC. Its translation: CASSLGLAGVDEQFF.

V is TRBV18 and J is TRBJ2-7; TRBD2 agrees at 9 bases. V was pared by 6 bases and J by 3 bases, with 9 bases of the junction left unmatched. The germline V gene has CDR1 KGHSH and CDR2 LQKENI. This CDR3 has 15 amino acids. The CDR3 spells CASSRSGGKNYEQYF. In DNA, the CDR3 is TGTGCCAGCTCTCGCAGCGGGGGGAAGAACTACGAGCAGTACTTC.

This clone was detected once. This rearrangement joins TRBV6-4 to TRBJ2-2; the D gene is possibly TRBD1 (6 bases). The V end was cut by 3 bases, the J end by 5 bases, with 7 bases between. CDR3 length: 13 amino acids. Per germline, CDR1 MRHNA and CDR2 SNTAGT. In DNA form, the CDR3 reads TGTGCCAGCAGTGAACAGGGAACCGGGGAGCTGTTTTTT. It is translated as CASSEQGTGELFF.

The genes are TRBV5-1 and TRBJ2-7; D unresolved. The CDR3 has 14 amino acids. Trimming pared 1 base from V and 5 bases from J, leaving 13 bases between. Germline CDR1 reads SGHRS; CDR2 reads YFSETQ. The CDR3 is CASSLNSQNNEQYF. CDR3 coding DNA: TGCGCCAGCAGCTTGAACAGTCAGAACAACGAGCAGTACTTC.

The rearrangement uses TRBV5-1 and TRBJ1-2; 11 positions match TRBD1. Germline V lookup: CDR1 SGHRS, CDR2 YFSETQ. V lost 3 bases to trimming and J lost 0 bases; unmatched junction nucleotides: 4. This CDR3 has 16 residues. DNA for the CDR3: TGCGCCAGCAGCTGGGGACAGGGGGACTCTAACTATGGCTACACCTTC. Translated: CASSWGQGDSNYGYTF.

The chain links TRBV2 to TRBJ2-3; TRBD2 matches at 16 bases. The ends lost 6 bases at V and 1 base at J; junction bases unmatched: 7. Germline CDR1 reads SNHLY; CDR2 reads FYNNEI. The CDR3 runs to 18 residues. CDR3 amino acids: CASSPGTSGRAGTDTQYF. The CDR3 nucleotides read TGTGCCAGCAGCCCCGGGACTAGCGGGAGGGCCGGCACAGATACGCAGTATTTT.

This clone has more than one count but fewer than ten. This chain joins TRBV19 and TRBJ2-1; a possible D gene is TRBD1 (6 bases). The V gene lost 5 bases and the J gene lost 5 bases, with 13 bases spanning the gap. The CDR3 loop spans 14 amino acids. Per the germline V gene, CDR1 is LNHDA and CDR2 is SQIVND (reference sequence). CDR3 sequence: CASSWGQAHNEQFF. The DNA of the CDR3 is TGTGCCAGTAGTTGGGGGCAGGCCCACAATGAGCAGTTCTTC. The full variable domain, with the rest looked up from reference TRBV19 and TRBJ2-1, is DGGITQSPKYLFRKEGQNVTLSCEQNLNHDAMYWYRQDPGQGLRLIYYSQIVNDFQKGDIAEGYSVSREKKESFPLTVTSAQKNPTAFYLCASSWGQAHNEQFFGPGTRLTVL.

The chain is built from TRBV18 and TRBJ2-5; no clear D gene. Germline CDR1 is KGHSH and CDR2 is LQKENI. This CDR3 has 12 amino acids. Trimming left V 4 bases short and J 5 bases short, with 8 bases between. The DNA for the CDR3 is TGTGCCAGCTCACGCCTGATGGAGACCCAGTACTTC. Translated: CASSRLMETQYF.

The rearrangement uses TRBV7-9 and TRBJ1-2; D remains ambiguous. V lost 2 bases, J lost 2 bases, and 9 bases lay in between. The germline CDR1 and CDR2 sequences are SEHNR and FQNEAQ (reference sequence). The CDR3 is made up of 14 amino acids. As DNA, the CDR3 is TGTGCCAGCAGCTTAATTGGTGCCAACTATGGCTACACCTTC. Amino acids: CASSLIGANYGYTF.

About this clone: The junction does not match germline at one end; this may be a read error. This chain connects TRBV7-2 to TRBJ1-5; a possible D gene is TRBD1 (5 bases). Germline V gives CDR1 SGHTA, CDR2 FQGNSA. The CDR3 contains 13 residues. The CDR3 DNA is TGTGCCAGCAGCTCGGGGAGACGGGACGGATCTTCTTTT. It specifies CASSSGRRDGSSF.

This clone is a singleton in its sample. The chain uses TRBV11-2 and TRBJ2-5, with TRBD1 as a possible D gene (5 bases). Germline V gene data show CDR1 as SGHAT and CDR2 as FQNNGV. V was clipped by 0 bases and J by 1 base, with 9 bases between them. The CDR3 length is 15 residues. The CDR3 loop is CASSLEGRVQETQYF. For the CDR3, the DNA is TGTGCCAGCAGCTTAGAGGGCAGGGTCCAAGAGACCCAGTACTTC.

The CDR3 reads CASSPTGRSNSPLHF. As DNA, the CDR3 is TGTGCCAGCAGCCCAACAGGGAGAAGTAATTCACCCCTCCACTTT. The V call is TRBV7-3, the J call TRBJ1-6; D is perhaps TRBD1 (6 bases). Germline CDR1 is SGHTA and CDR2 is FQGTGA. The CDR3 runs to 15 residues. V was cut by 5 bases and J by 6 bases, with 14 bases left in between.